Detailed here is one TCR beta chain. These data originate in a study of patients and donors after allogeneic stem cell transplantation. Using its own MiXCR run on the RT-PCR reads, TCRdb lists one record per CDR3 protein. The data contain about a million distinct CDR3 sequences, roughly 18% of them singletons. The CDR3 extends over 17 amino acids. Trimming took off 1 base at V and 0 bases at J, with 16 bases between the two ends. Germline V lookup: CDR1 SGHRS, CDR2 YFSETQ. The V gene is TRBV5-1, the J gene TRBJ1-1; TRBD1 is a possible D gene (6 bases). Material for sequencing was blood, either unsorted or a sorted T cell fraction (not recorded which). The sequence was collected from a human donor who was either an allogeneic HSCT recipient or a stem cell or donor lymphocyte infusion donor (not recorded which). It is not recorded whose cells these are; they may come from a transplant donor. The CDR3 nucleotides read TGCGCCAGCAGCTTGTCAGGGGCCCAGGGTATGAACACTGAAGCTTTCTTT. Its translation: CASSLSGAQGMNTEAFF. Drawing the rest from reference TRBV5-1 and TRBJ1-1, the complete variable domain is KAGVTQTPRYLIKTRGQQVTLSCSPISGHRSVSWYQQTPGQGLQFLFEYFSETQRNKGNFPGRFSGRQFSNSRSEMNVSTLELGDSALYLCASSLSGAQGMNTEAFFGQGTRLTVV.